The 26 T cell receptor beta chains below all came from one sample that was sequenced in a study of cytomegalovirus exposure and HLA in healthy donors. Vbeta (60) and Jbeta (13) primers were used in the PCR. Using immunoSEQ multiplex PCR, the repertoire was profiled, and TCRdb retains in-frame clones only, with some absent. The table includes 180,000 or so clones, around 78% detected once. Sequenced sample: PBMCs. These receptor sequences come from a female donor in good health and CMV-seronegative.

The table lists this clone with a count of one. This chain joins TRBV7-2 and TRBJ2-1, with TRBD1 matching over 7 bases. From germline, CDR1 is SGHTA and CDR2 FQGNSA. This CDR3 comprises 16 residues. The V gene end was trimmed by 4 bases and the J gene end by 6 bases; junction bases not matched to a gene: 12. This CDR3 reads CASSSPGQVGLNEQFF. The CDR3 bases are TGTGCCAGCAGCTCCCCAGGACAGGTCGGGCTCAATGAGCAGTTCTTC.

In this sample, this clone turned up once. The chain's CDR3 is CASSLQGTLGEQYF. CDR3 bases: TGTGCCAGCAGTTTACAGGGTACATTGGGCGAGCAGTACTTC. The V call is TRBV7-9, the J call TRBJ2-7; a possible D gene is TRBD1 (6 bases). Germline CDR1 reads SEHNR; CDR2 reads FQNEAQ (reference sequence). The length of the CDR3 is 14 residues. Trimming removed 6 bases from V and 6 bases from J, with 18 bases in between.

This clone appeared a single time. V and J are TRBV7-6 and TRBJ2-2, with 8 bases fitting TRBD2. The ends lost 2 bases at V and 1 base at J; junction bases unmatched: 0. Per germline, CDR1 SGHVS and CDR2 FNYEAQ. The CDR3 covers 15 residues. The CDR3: CASSLSGGNTGELFF. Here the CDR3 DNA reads TGTGCCAGCAGCTTAAGCGGGGGGAACACCGGGGAGCTGTTTTTT.

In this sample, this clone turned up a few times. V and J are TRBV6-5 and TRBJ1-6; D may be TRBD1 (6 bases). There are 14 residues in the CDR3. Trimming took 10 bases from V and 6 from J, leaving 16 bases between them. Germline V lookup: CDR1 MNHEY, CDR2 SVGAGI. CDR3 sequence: CATRSEGGNSPLHF. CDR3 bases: TGTGCCACCAGGTCGGAAGGGGGTAATTCACCCCTCCACTTT.

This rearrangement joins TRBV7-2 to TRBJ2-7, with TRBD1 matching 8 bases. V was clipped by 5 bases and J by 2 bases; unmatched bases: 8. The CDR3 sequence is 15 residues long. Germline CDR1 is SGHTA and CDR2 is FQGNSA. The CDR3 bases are TGTGCCAGCAGCCTTGGGGACAGGTCCGCCTACGAGCAGTACTTC. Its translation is CASSLGDRSAYEQYF.

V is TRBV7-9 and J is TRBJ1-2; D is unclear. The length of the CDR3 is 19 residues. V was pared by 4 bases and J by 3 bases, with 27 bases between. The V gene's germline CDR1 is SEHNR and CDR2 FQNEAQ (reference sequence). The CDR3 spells CASSSRMGQDYERHYGYTF. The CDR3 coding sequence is TGTGCCAGCAGCTCACGGATGGGCCAGGACTACGAACGCCACTATGGCTACACCTTC.

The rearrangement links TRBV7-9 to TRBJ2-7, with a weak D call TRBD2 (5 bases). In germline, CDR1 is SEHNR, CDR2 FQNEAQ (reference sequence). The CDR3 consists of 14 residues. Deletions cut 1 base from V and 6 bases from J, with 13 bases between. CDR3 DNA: TGTGCCAGCAGCTTAGTACGGGGTGGTAGCGAGCAGTACTTC. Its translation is CASSLVRGGSEQYF.

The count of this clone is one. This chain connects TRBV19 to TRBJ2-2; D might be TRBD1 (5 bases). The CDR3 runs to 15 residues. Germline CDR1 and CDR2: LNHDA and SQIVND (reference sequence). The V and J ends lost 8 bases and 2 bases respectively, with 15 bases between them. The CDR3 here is CASVGGRTNTGELFF. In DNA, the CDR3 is TGTGCCAGTGTGGGCGGTAGGACAAACACCGGGGAGCTGTTTTTT. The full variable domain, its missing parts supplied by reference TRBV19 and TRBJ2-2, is DGGITQSPKYLFRKEGQNVTLSCEQNLNHDAMYWYRQDPGQGLRLIYYSQIVNDFQKGDIAEGYSVSREKKESFPLTVTSAQKNPTAFYLCASVGGRTNTGELFFGEGSRLTVL.

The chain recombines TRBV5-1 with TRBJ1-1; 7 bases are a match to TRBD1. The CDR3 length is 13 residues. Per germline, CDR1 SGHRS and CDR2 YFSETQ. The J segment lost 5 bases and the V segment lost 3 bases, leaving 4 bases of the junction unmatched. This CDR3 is CASSSRGLTEAFF. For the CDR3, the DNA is TGCGCCAGCAGCTCTAGGGGGCTAACTGAAGCTTTCTTT.

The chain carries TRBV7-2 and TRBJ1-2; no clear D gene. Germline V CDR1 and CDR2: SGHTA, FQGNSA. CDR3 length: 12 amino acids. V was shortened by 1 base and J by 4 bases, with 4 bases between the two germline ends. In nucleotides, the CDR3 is TGTGCCAGCAGCTTAGACGGCTATGGCTACACCTTC. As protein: CASSLDGYGYTF.

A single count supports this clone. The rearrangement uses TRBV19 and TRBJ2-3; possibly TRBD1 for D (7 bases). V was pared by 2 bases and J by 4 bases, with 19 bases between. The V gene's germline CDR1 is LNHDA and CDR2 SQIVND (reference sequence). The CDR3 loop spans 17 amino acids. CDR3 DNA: TGTGCCAGTAGTATACTCACGGCAGGGGGGAATGCAGATACGCAGTATTTT. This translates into CASSILTAGGNADTQYF.

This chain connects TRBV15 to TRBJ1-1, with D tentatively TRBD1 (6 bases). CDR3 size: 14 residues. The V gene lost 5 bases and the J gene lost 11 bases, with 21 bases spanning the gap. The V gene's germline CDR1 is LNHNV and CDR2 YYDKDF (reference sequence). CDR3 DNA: TGTGCCACCAGCGTAGGGGGGGGGCAGGGGAAGGCTTTCTTT. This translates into CATSVGGGQGKAFF.

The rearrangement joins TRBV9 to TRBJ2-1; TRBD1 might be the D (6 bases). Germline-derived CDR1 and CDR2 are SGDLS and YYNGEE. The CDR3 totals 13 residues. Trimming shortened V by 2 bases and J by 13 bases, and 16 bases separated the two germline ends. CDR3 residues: CASSVGGQIYQFF. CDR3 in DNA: TGTGCCAGCAGCGTGGGCGGACAGATTTATCAGTTCTTC.

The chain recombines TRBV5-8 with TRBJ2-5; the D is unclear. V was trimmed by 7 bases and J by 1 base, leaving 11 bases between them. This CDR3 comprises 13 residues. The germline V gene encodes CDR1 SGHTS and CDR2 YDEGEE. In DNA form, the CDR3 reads TGTGCCAGCTTCTTGCGAATCCAAGAGACCCAGTACTTC. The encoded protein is CASFLRIQETQYF.

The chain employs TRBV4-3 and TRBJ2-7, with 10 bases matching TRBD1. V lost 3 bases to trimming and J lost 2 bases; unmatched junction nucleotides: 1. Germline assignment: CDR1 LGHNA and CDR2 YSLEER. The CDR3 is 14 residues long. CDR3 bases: TGCGCCAGCAGCCATGGACAGGGGGCCTACGAGCAGTACTTC. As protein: CASSHGQGAYEQYF.

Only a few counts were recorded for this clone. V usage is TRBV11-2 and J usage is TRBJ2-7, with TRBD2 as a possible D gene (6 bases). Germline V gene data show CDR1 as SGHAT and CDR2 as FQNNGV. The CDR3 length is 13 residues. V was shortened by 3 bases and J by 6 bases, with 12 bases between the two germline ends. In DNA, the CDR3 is TGTGCCAGCAGCTTTGCGGGACTTCCCGAGCAGTACTTC. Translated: CASSFAGLPEQYF.

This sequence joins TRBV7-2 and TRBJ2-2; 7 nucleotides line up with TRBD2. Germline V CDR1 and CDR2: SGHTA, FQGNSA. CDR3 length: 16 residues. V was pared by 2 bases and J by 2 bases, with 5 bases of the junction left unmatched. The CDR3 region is CASSLSVAGNTGELFF. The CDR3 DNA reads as TGTGCCAGCAGCTTAAGTGTAGCGGGCAACACCGGGGAGCTGTTTTTT.

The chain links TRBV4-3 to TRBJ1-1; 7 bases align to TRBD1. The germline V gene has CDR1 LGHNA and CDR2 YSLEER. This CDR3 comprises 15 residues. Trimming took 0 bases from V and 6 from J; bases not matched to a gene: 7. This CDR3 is CASSQDRGSSSEAFF. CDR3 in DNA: TGCGCCAGCAGCCAAGACAGGGGGTCGAGCTCTGAAGCTTTCTTT.

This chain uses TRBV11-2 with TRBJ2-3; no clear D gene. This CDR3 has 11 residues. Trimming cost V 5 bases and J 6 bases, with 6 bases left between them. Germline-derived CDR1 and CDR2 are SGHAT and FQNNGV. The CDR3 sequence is CASSVRDTQYF. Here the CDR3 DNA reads TGTGCCAGCAGCGTACGGGATACGCAGTATTTT.

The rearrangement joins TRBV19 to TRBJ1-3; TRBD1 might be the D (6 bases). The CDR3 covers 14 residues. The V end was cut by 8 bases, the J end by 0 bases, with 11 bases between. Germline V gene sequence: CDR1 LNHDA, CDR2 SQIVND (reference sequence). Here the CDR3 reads CASATGCSGNTIYF. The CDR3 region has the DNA TGTGCCAGTGCGACAGGATGCTCTGGAAACACCATATATTTT.

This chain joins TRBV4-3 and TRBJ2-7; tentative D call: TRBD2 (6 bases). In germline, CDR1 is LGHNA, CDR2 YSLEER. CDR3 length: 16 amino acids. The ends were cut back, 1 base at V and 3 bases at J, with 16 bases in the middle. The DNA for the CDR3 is TGCGCCAGCAGCCAAGTCTGGCGGAGGGACCACTACGAGCAGTACTTC. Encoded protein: CASSQVWRRDHYEQYF.

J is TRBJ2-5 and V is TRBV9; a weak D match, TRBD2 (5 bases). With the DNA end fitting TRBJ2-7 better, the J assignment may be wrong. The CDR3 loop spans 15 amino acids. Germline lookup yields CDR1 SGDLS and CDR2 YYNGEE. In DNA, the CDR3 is TGTGCCAGCAGCGTACTGAGCGGAGACTCCTACGAGCAGTACTTC. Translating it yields CASSVLSGDSYEQYF.

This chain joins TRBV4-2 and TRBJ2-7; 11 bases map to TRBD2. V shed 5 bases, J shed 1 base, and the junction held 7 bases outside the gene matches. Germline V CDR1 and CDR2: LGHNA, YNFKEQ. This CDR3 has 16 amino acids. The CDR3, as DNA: TGTGCCAGCAGCGGAGCCGGGACTAGCGGTTCCTACGAGCAGTACTTC. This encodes CASSGAGTSGSYEQYF.

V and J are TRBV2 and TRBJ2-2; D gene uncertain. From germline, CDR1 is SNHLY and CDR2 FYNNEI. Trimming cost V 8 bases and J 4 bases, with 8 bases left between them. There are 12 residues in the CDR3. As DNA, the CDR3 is TGTGCCAGCTTCCGTAGCACCGGGGAGCTGTTTTTT. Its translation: CASFRSTGELFF.

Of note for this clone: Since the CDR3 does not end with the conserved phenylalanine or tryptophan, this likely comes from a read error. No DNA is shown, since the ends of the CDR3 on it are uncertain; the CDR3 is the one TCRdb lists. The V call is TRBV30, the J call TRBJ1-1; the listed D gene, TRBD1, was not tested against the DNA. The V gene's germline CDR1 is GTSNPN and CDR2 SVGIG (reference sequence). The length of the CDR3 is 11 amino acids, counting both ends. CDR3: CAWSARTALYL.

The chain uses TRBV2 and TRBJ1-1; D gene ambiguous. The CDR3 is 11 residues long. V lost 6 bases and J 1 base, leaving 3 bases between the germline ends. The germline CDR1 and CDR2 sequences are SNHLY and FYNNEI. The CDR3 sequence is CASSRNTEAFF. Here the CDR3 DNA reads TGTGCCAGCAGCCGGAACACTGAAGCTTTCTTT.